Below are 11 T cell receptor beta chains sequenced from a single sample in a study of regulatory T cells in long-lasting Graves disease. Both iRepertoire HTBI primers and Arm-PCR of CDR3 regions were used to build the TCR beta libraries. Each CDR3 protein is one row after TCRdb ran MiXCR on the multiplex PCR reads. There are some 320,000 distinct CDR3 sequences in the sample; 18% occur only once, and 38% lies in the top ten. Time point reported: newly diagnosed GD, antithyroid drugs for less than 3 months. Scientists built the TCR library using RNA that was extracted from PBMCs. Material: peripheral blood mononuclear cells (PBMCs), obtained at new diagnosis, from a patient treated with antithyroid drugs. These receptors originate from a female donor with Graves disease.

The rearrangement uses TRBV28 and TRBJ2-5; D might be TRBD1 (6 bases). CDR1 MDHEN and CDR2 SYDVKM come from the germline V gene. V was shortened by 5 bases and J by 2 bases, with 18 bases between the two germline ends. This CDR3 has 16 residues. DNA of the CDR3: TGTGCCAGCAGTGGGACATCACCCTTGGGACAAGAGACCCAGTACTTC. Protein product: CASSGTSPLGQETQYF.

V usage is TRBV5-1 and J usage is TRBJ2-3; D is unresolved. This CDR3 has 13 amino acids. Germline V lookup: CDR1 SGHRS, CDR2 YFSETQ. V lost 0 bases, J lost 4 bases, and 6 bases lay in between. Written as DNA, the CDR3 is TGCGCCAGCAGCTTGGATGTTCCAGATACGCAGTATTTT. It is translated as CASSLDVPDTQYF. Full variable domain (missing parts from reference TRBV5-1 and TRBJ2-3): KAGVTQTPRYLIKTRGQQVTLSCSPISGHRSVSWYQQTPGQGLQFLFEYFSETQRNKGNFPGRFSGRQFSNSRSEMNVSTLELGDSALYLCASSLDVPDTQYFGPGTRLTVL.

In its sample, this clonotype was seen a few times. This chain connects TRBV28 to TRBJ1-4; D remains ambiguous. Trimming cost V 0 bases and J 0 bases, with 5 bases left between them. Germline CDR1 and CDR2: MDHEN and SYDVKM. The CDR3 extends over 15 amino acids. CDR3 region: CASSLWSATNEKLFF. CDR3 nucleotide sequence: TGTGCCAGCAGTTTATGGTCCGCAACTAATGAAAAACTGTTTTTT.

This clonotype was counted a few times. The chain carries TRBV7-8 and TRBJ2-3; 8 nucleotides agree with TRBD2. Trimming at V came to 5 bases and at J to 4 bases, leaving 11 bases not matched to a gene. Germline CDR1 and CDR2: SGHVS and FQNEAQ. The CDR3 contains 16 residues. The CDR3 DNA is TGTGCCAGCAGCCCACTCACGAGCGGGAGACCAGATACGCAGTATTTT. Encoded protein: CASSPLTSGRPDTQYF.

In this sample, this clonotype turned up many times. This chain joins TRBV9 and TRBJ2-5; D remains unclear. The V gene's germline CDR1 is SGDLS and CDR2 YYNGEE. V dropped 0 bases and J dropped 3 bases, with 3 bases sitting between them. This CDR3 comprises 12 residues. CDR3 in amino acids: CASSVAEETQYF. The DNA for the CDR3 is TGTGCCAGCAGCGTAGCTGAAGAGACCCAGTACTTC.

This clonotype occurred many times. A far larger clone is only one base removed, so a read error is likely. J is TRBJ2-1 and V is TRBV7-9, with TRBD2 as a possible D gene (6 bases). The CDR3 is made up of 12 amino acids. Germline V CDR1 and CDR2: SEHNR, FQNEAQ (reference sequence). With 3 bases removed from V and 10 bases from J, the gap between germline ends came to 10 bases. In DNA form, the CDR3 reads TGTGCCAGCAGCTTCCTAGCGTACGAGCAGTTCTTC. This translates into CASSFLAYEQFF.

The sample holds many counts of this clonotype. The chain links TRBV6-5 to TRBJ2-5; TRBD2 aligns across 13 bases. V shed 2 bases and J 1 base; nucleotides not matched to a gene: 7. Germline V gene sequence: CDR1 MNHEY, CDR2 SVGAGI. The length of the CDR3 is 18 residues. CDR3 nucleotides: TGTGCCAGCAGTTACGGGGGACTAGCGGGATTCTCCCAAGAGACCCAGTACTTC. Protein product: CASSYGGLAGFSQETQYF.

The chain is built from TRBV4-1 and TRBJ2-7; 10 bases fit TRBD1. The length of the CDR3 is 18 residues. V dropped 4 bases and J dropped 1; count of bases not matched to a gene: 13. Germline CDR1 is MGHRA and CDR2 is YSYEKL. In nucleotides, the CDR3 is TGCGCCAGCAGCCCCAACAACCCGTCGGGACAGGGGTCCTACGAGCAGTACTTC. This translates into CASSPNNPSGQGSYEQYF.

This clonotype has at least ten counts. The chain is built from TRBV2 and TRBJ1-1, with unresolved D. The CDR3 spans 13 residues. V lost 4 bases and J lost 1, with 7 bases in between. Germline values: CDR1 SNHLY, CDR2 FYNNEI. The CDR3 nucleotides read TGTGCCAGCAGTGTTTCCGAGAACACTGAAGCTTTCTTT. As protein: CASSVSENTEAFF.

This chain connects TRBV27 to TRBJ2-5, with 7 bases fitting TRBD1. The trim removed 5 bases at V and 5 bases at J, leaving 14 bases unmatched. The CDR3 loop spans 16 amino acids. The germline gives CDR1 MNHEY, CDR2 SMNVEV (reference sequence). The CDR3 DNA sequence: TGTGCCAGCAGTATTTCGACAGGGCATCCTCGGGAGACCCAGTACTTC. It specifies CASSISTGHPRETQYF.

Only a few counts were recorded for this clonotype. J is TRBJ2-2 and V is TRBV7-9, with TRBD1 identical over 8 bases. Germline V lookup: CDR1 SEHNR, CDR2 FQNEAQ (reference sequence). Germline trimming cut 5 bases from V and 6 bases from J; bases unmatched to any gene: 14. The CDR3 consists of 17 residues. CDR3 sequence: CASSQLWRTGRAGELFF. In DNA form, the CDR3 reads TGTGCCAGCAGCCAATTGTGGCGGACAGGGCGCGCCGGGGAGCTGTTTTTT.